Presented here are 10 T cell receptor beta chains from one specimen sequenced in a study of cytomegalovirus exposure and HLA in healthy donors. The PCR ran on 60 Vbeta and 13 Jbeta primers. Sequencing was performed with immunoSEQ multiplex PCR; in TCRdb, only in-frame clones are kept and a portion is missing. The sample records around 150,000 clones, around 80% being singletons. Sequenced sample: PBMCs. These receptors all stem from a man aged 40-50 years in good health and CMV-seronegative.

This chain uses TRBV13 with TRBJ2-7; D not certain. The CDR3 totals 14 residues. The ends were cut back, 0 bases at V and 2 bases at J, with 8 bases in the middle. Germline V lookup: CDR1 PRHDT, CDR2 FYEKMQ (reference sequence). For the CDR3, the DNA is TGTGCCAGCAGCTTAGGACCGGTAACCTACGAGCAGTACTTC. Translating gives CASSLGPVTYEQYF. Using reference TRBV13 and TRBJ2-7 for the parts outside the CDR3, the full variable domain is AAGVIQSPRHLIKEKRETATLKCYPIPRHDTVYWYQQGPGQDPQFLISFYEKMQSDKGSIPDRFSAQQFSDYHSELNMSSLELGDSALYFCASSLGPVTYEQYFGPGTRLTVT.

The CDR3 DNA reads TGTGCCAGCAGCTTAGAATCTCAAGCGGGGACCACCACAGATACGCAGTATTTT. Its translation is CASSLESQAGTTTDTQYF. The chain employs TRBV11-3 and TRBJ2-3, with TRBD2 matching over 7 bases. CDR3 length: 18 amino acids. Germline CDR1 SGHNT, CDR2 YENEEA. The ends lost 0 bases at V and 2 bases at J; junction bases unmatched: 11.

The chain joins TRBV4-1 to TRBJ2-7; no clear D gene. The CDR3 is made up of 11 amino acids. Germline values: CDR1 MGHRA, CDR2 YSYEKL. Trimming left V 6 bases short and J 6 bases short, with 9 bases between. CDR3 sequence reads: CASSQHGEQYF. CDR3 bases: TGCGCCAGCAGTCAACACGGCGAGCAGTACTTC.

This chain uses TRBV6-5 with TRBJ1-2; D unclear. This CDR3 has 14 amino acids. Deletions cut 0 bases from V and 0 bases from J, with 5 bases between. The germline CDR1 and CDR2 sequences are MNHEY and SVGAGI. CDR3 sequence (DNA): TGTGCCAGCAGTTACTCTCCAGCTAACTATGGCTACACCTTC. Its protein is CASSYSPANYGYTF.

The V gene is TRBV6-6, the J gene TRBJ2-7, with TRBD2 matching 10 bases. This CDR3 has 13 amino acids. J was trimmed by 5 bases and V by 6 bases; bases with no gene match: 4. CDR1 MNHNY and CDR2 SVGAGI come from the germline V gene (reference sequence). CDR3 nucleotides: TGTGCCAGCAGACCTAGCGGGAGCCACGAGCAGTACTTC. Protein sequence: CASRPSGSHEQYF.

The V call is TRBV14, the J call TRBJ1-1; 7 bases match TRBD1. CDR1 SGHDN and CDR2 FVKESK come from the germline V gene. The CDR3 has 15 residues. J gave up 4 bases and V 1 base, and 6 bases lay outside the gene matches. CDR3 in amino acids: CASSQVRGLGTEAFF. The CDR3 DNA sequence: TGTGCCAGCAGCCAAGTAAGGGGGCTGGGCACTGAAGCTTTCTTT.

With respect to this clone: The same CDR3 also results from other DNA sequences found in this sample. CDR3 sequence reads: CAWTEDSNQPQHF. The CDR3 nucleotides are TGTGCCTGGACCGAGGATAGCAATCAGCCCCAGCATTTT. The chain recombines TRBV30 with TRBJ1-5; no clear D. V lost 4 bases to trimming and J lost 0 bases, with 7 bases between them. In germline, CDR1 is GTSNPN, CDR2 SVGIG (reference sequence). This CDR3 contains 13 residues.

This rearrangement joins TRBV5-6 to TRBJ1-4; TRBD1 is a possible D gene (6 bases). Trimming removed 4 bases at V and 4 bases at J, with 11 bases between. The CDR3 totals 14 residues. Germline CDR1 and CDR2: SGHDT and YYEEEE. The CDR3 DNA follows: TGTGCCAGCAGCCCCTCAGGGGTTAATGAAAAACTGTTTTTT. It yields the protein CASSPSGVNEKLFF.

This chain links TRBV28 with TRBJ1-2, with 8 bases that match TRBD1. Germline assignment: CDR1 MDHEN and CDR2 SYDVKM. The CDR3 covers 18 residues. The V gene end was trimmed by 5 bases and the J gene end by 3 bases; junction bases not matched to a gene: 17. The CDR3 reads CASSLLWGSGQGYYGYTF. Here the CDR3 DNA reads TGTGCCAGCAGTCTCTTATGGGGGAGTGGACAGGGTTACTATGGCTACACCTTC.

This chain uses TRBV4-1 with TRBJ2-5; D remains ambiguous. This CDR3 spans 15 amino acids. From germline, CDR1 is MGHRA and CDR2 YSYEKL. V dropped 0 bases and J dropped 5 bases, with 13 bases sitting between them. The CDR3 bases are TGCGCCAGCAGCCAAGATGCAACCTCTGAGGAGACCCAGTACTTC. Translating it yields CASSQDATSEETQYF.